The 17 T cell receptor beta chains given below trace back to one sample, sequenced in a study of blood T cell repertoires in COVID-19. Using immunoSEQ multiplex PCR, the repertoire was profiled, and TCRdb retains in-frame clones only, with some absent. The sample includes over 140,000 clones, 75% to 80% of them seen just once. The specimen was PBMCs or T cells enriched from blood (not recorded which). These receptors were collected from a woman aged 45-65 years who had recovered from COVID-19.

The rearrangement links TRBV5-3 to TRBJ2-1; TRBD2 matches at 9 bases. TRBV5-3 is labeled an ORF, and its function is uncertain. With V trimmed by 0 bases and J by 9 bases, 10 bases remained unmatched. The CDR3 totals 16 residues. CDR3 sequence (DNA): TGTGCCAGAAGCTTGGAAGAGCGGGGGGCCGCGGGTGAGCAGTTCTTC. Its protein is CARSLEERGAAGEQFF.

The chain couples TRBV18 to TRBJ2-7; 7 nucleotides agree with TRBD2. The CDR3 loop spans 17 amino acids. Germline V CDR1 and CDR2: KGHSH, LQKENI. V lost 0 bases, J lost 1 base, and 9 bases stayed unmatched. The CDR3 sequence is CASSPPSGGGASYEQYF. The CDR3, as DNA: TGTGCCAGCTCACCACCGTCGGGGGGAGGCGCGTCCTACGAGCAGTACTTC.

CDR3 in DNA: TGCGCCAGCAGCACCCAGACAGGGCGGACTGAAGCTTTCTTT. This codes for CASSTQTGRTEAFF. The V call is TRBV5-1, the J call TRBJ1-1; TRBD1 aligns across 7 bases. J gave up 5 bases and V 4 bases, and 8 bases lay outside the gene matches. Germline-derived CDR1 and CDR2 are SGHRS and YFSETQ. The CDR3 is made up of 14 amino acids.

This chain connects TRBV6-4 to TRBJ2-3; the match to TRBD1 covers 10 bases. The CDR3 consists of 15 residues. In germline, CDR1 is MRHNA, CDR2 SNTAGT. V lost 8 bases to trimming and J lost 4 bases; unmatched junction nucleotides: 9. CDR3 protein: CASQQTGGAADTQYF. The CDR3 DNA is TGTGCCAGCCAACAGACAGGGGGCGCGGCAGATACGCAGTATTTT.

This clone is a singleton in its sample. The rearrangement joins TRBV5-1 to TRBJ1-3; unclear D gene. The CDR3 is 15 amino acids. Germline V gives CDR1 SGHRS, CDR2 YFSETQ. V lost 0 bases, J lost 0 bases, and 7 bases lay in between. The CDR3 reads CASSLEALSGNTIYF. CDR3 bases: TGCGCCAGCAGCTTGGAAGCGCTCTCTGGAAACACCATATATTTT.

The chain has TRBV10-3 and TRBJ2-5, with 7 bases fitting TRBD1. This CDR3 comprises 13 residues. The germline V gene has CDR1 ENHRY and CDR2 SYGVKD. With 6 bases clipped from V and 2 bases from J, the junction kept 3 bases outside the gene matches. This CDR3 is CAISLGQQETQYF. CDR3 coding DNA: TGTGCCATCAGCTTGGGACAGCAAGAGACCCAGTACTTC.

CDR3 region: CASSLGSATEGFF. CDR3 in DNA: TGTGCCAGCAGCTTAGGGTCAGCCACCGAGGGTTTCTTT. The chain recombines TRBV11-3 with TRBJ1-1; D is uncertain. This CDR3 spans 13 amino acids. V was pared by 1 base and J by 13 bases, with 16 bases between. Looked up from germline, CDR1 is SGHNT and CDR2 is YENEEA.

The chain has TRBV27 and TRBJ1-2, with 11 bases that match TRBD1. Germline loops: CDR1 MNHEY, CDR2 SMNVEV (reference sequence). The ends lost 4 bases at V and 7 bases at J; junction bases unmatched: 5. The CDR3 contains 14 residues. This CDR3 reads CASSWTGGGSGYTF. The CDR3 bases are TGTGCCAGCAGTTGGACAGGGGGCGGTAGTGGCTACACCTTC.

The V call is TRBV9, the J call TRBJ1-3; 7 bases map to TRBD1. The CDR3 totals 14 residues. V trimming: 3 bases; J trimming: 3 bases; junction bases outside the gene matches: 3. In germline, CDR1 is SGDLS, CDR2 YYNGEE. As DNA, the CDR3 is TGTGCCAGCAGCGGCGACAGGGTTGGAAACACCATATATTTT. Translated, it gives CASSGDRVGNTIYF.

This chain links TRBV28 with TRBJ1-4; TRBD1 aligns across 7 bases. The ends lost 7 bases at V and 3 bases at J; junction bases unmatched: 8. This CDR3 has 15 amino acids. The V gene's germline CDR1 is MDHEN and CDR2 SYDVKM. The CDR3 nucleotides read TGTGCCAGCACACTCGGCGGGACAGCTAATGAAAAACTGTTTTTT. Translating it yields CASTLGGTANEKLFF.

The V and J genes are TRBV19 and TRBJ1-2; 7 bases fit TRBD1. Trimming took 3 bases from V and 2 from J; bases not matched to a gene: 6. The CDR3 is 15 amino acids. Per germline, CDR1 LNHDA and CDR2 SQIVND (reference sequence). This chain's CDR3 is CASSIKEGANYGYTF. DNA of the CDR3: TGTGCCAGTAGTATCAAGGAGGGGGCCAACTATGGCTACACCTTC.

This clone was seen only once. This chain connects TRBV7-9 to TRBJ1-1, with D perhaps matching TRBD1 (6 bases). The V and J ends lost 5 bases and 3 bases respectively, with 19 bases between them. The length of the CDR3 is 16 residues. Per germline, CDR1 SEHNR and CDR2 FQNEAQ (reference sequence). CDR3 coding DNA: TGTGCCAGCAGCACAGGGTTGAAAACTAAGGACACTGAAGCTTTCTTT. Translated, it gives CASSTGLKTKDTEAFF.

This clone has just a few counts. The chain has TRBV7-3 and TRBJ2-1, with 15 positions matching TRBD2. Germline V CDR1 and CDR2: SGHTA, FQGTGA. The CDR3 totals 20 residues. V lost 5 bases, J lost 3 bases, and 14 bases stayed unmatched. For the CDR3, the DNA is TGTGCCAGCAGCCCCGGACTAGCGGGAGGGTCGGTCGGGGGCTACAATGAGCAGTTCTTC. It codes for CASSPGLAGGSVGGYNEQFF.

This clone was counted a few times. This chain connects TRBV2 to TRBJ1-4; no definite D call. The V gene's germline CDR1 is SNHLY and CDR2 FYNNEI. V gave up 1 base and J gave up 17 bases, with 17 bases separating them. The CDR3 has 13 amino acids. For the CDR3, the DNA is TGTGCCAGCAGTGAAGTTGGGTCGGGAGGTCGATTTTTT. Translated: CASSEVGSGGRFF.

This chain joins TRBV4-1 and TRBJ1-4; D ambiguous. This CDR3 is built from 16 residues. Looked up from germline, CDR1 is MGHRA and CDR2 is YSYEKL. V lost 1 base and J lost 1, with 10 bases in between. CDR3 DNA: TGCGCCAGCAGCCAAGCCTACAGCCGAACTAATGAAAAACTGTTTTTT. Amino acid sequence: CASSQAYSRTNEKLFF.

The rearrangement joins TRBV5-1 to TRBJ2-7; TRBD1 might be the D (6 bases). Germline values: CDR1 SGHRS, CDR2 YFSETQ. Between the trimmed V and J ends, which lost 4 bases and 4 bases, there was a span of 12 bases. This CDR3 has 13 residues. CDR3 bases: TGCGCCAGCAGCAGGGGGACCGGGTACGAGCAGTACTTC. Translation gives CASSRGTGYEQYF.

This clone was seen a handful of times. The CDR3 spells CASSLSGTGGGTGELFF. CDR3 DNA: TGCGCCAGCAGCTTGTCCGGGACAGGGGGCGGCACCGGGGAGCTGTTTTTT. The chain recombines TRBV5-1 with TRBJ2-2; 12 bases fit TRBD1. CDR1 and CDR2 (germline): SGHRS, YFSETQ. The V gene end was trimmed by 1 base and the J gene end by 4 bases; junction bases not matched to a gene: 5. The CDR3 is 17 residues long.